This entry concerns a single T cell receptor beta chain. Antigen specificity is unknown. The data were taken from a study of CD8 T cell repertoires and HIV-1 epitope variants. Study-level information: Each of Twenty-five Gag and Nef epitope peptides stimulated a separate culture. Tested: three Gag epitope families, Nef HW9 and YT9. The baseline condition was 1M T cells left uncultured.

Looked up from germline, CDR1 is MNHNY and CDR2 is SVGAGI (reference sequence). This CDR3 has 14 amino acids. The V segment lost 4 bases and the J segment 5 bases; nucleotides outside the gene matches: 5. Survey-depth immunoSEQ sequencing covered TCR beta CDR3 regions. Libraries were prepared by immunoSEQ multiplex PCR; TCRdb keeps only in-frame clonotypes and omits some of them. The table includes about 7,000 clones, about 62% detected once. This rearrangement joins TRBV6-6 to TRBJ1-1; the match to TRBD1 covers 9 bases. The sequencing sample was made of cultured CD8+ T cells derived from PBMCs. The source is a male donor with HIV. This CDR3 reads CASSWGQGGTEAFF. CDR3 coding DNA: TGTGCCAGCAGTTGGGGACAGGGCGGAACTGAAGCTTTCTTT.